Shown below are 10 T cell receptor beta chains from a single sample sequenced in a study of response to subunit inactivated influenza vaccine. Each CDR3 protein is one row after TCRdb ran MiXCR on the RT-PCR reads. This table has a few hundred thousand distinct CDR3 sequences, about a fifth appearing once. Sequencing used PBMCs from blood, obtained approximately 20 months after vaccination. Receptors were obtained from a man aged 45 to 70 who received an inactivated influenza vaccine.

This clonotype was counted at least ten times. This sequence joins TRBV4-1 and TRBJ1-4; D is perhaps TRBD1 (6 bases). The V end was cut by 3 bases, the J end by 8 bases, with 16 bases between. Germline loops: CDR1 MGHRA, CDR2 YSYEKL. This CDR3 contains 15 residues. Written as DNA, the CDR3 is TGCGCCAGCAGCCAGGGCAGGGCAGGGGACGAAAAACTGTTTTTT. It codes for CASSQGRAGDEKLFF.

The chain joins TRBV18 to TRBJ2-1, with 7 bases aligning to TRBD2. Trimming removed 6 bases from V and 8 bases from J; junction bases left unmatched: 4. This CDR3 comprises 12 residues. Germline CDR1 is KGHSH and CDR2 is LQKENI. In DNA form, the CDR3 reads TGTGCCAGCTCGCTCCGGGGGGATGAGCAGTTCTTC. Protein sequence: CASSLRGDEQFF.

The rearrangement links TRBV10-1 to TRBJ2-2, with 7 bases matching TRBD1. V dropped 8 bases and J dropped 2; count of bases not matched to a gene: 5. Germline CDR1 and CDR2: WNHNN and SYGVQD (reference sequence). This CDR3 has 14 amino acids. CDR3 amino acids: CASADRVNTGELFF. The CDR3 nucleotides are TGCGCCAGCGCCGACAGGGTCAACACCGGGGAGCTGTTTTTT.

The CDR3 here is CSAREPGTDTQYF. CDR3 coding DNA: TGCAGTGCTAGGGAGCCCGGGACAGATACGCAGTATTTT. The chain carries TRBV20-1 and TRBJ2-3, with unresolved D. V lost 3 bases, J lost 3 bases, and 10 bases lay in between. This CDR3 has 13 residues. Germline values: CDR1 DFQATT, CDR2 SNEGSKA (reference sequence).

J is TRBJ2-2 and V is TRBV20-1; a possible D gene is TRBD2 (6 bases). The CDR3 is 15 residues long. Germline CDR1 and CDR2: DFQATT and SNEGSKA (reference sequence). The ends were cut back, 5 bases at V and 1 base at J, with 14 bases in the middle. The CDR3 bases are TGCAGTGCTTCTCAACTAGCTTGGAACACCGGGGAGCTGTTTTTT. It yields the protein CSASQLAWNTGELFF.

This chain uses TRBV5-1 with TRBJ2-7, with D unresolved. Germline values: CDR1 SGHRS, CDR2 YFSETQ. V was shortened by 1 base and J by 0 bases, with 8 bases between the two germline ends. The CDR3 runs 14 residues. The CDR3 DNA reads TGCGCCAGCAGCTTGACTATAAGCTCCTACGAGCAGTACTTC. It codes for CASSLTISSYEQYF.

CDR3 protein: CASSDHYGYTF. CDR3 DNA: TGTGCCAGCAGTGACCACTATGGCTACACCTTC. V is TRBV7-2 and J is TRBJ1-2; no clear D. The CDR3 is 11 amino acids. Germline CDR1 reads SGHTA; CDR2 reads FQGNSA. Trimming took 6 bases from V and 3 from J, leaving 5 bases between them.

The chain combines TRBV5-1 with TRBJ2-7; 7 bases agree with TRBD2. The CDR3 has 16 residues. Germline V gene data show CDR1 as SGHRS and CDR2 as YFSETQ. The ends lost 4 bases at V and 5 bases at J; junction bases unmatched: 15. For the CDR3, the DNA is TGCGCCAGCAGCCCCCGAGGGCGGGAGATTTTCCACGAGCAGTACTTC. Translating it yields CASSPRGREIFHEQYF.

The chain carries TRBV28 and TRBJ1-1; D gene ambiguous. Looked up from germline, CDR1 is MDHEN and CDR2 is SYDVKM. The CDR3 has 14 residues. V lost 3 bases and J 1 base, leaving 9 bases between the germline ends. Here the CDR3 DNA reads TGTGCCAGCAGTTTCAGACGGGAGAACACTGAAGCTTTCTTT. This gives the protein CASSFRRENTEAFF.

The V gene is TRBV18, the J gene TRBJ2-7, with D unresolved. Germline V lookup: CDR1 KGHSH, CDR2 LQKENI. Trimming left V 6 bases short and J 6 bases short, with 15 bases between. This CDR3 has 13 residues. CDR3 protein: CASSPNPAGEQYF. The CDR3 nucleotides read TGTGCCAGCTCTCCGAATCCGGCCGGCGAGCAGTACTTC.